This T cell receptor (beta chain) originates from a study of blood T cells in healthy people across ages (dated by TCRdb to 2015 to 2017). Background on the whole study: In model experiments, template switching captured roughly one uniquely barcoded TCR beta cDNA molecule for every two T cells. Age-related changes in TCR beta repertoire diversity were measured in the study by deep sequencing normalized with unique cDNA molecular identifiers. Four age groups were formed from the donors: young (average 16 years), middle-aged (just under 40), aged (about 62) and long-lived (more than 75). To avoid experimental bias, donors of different ages were randomly spread across the sequencing lanes. Two additional independent replicas of 1 million unique cDNA reads from the same blood draw were analyzed for two donors (one aged 18 to 30 and one aged 80 or older). Broader findings and caveats from the paper: As age increased, observed TCR beta diversity per million T cells dropped in a roughly linear way, and a significant reduction was already evident by age roughly 40. Total diversity estimates from one million sequenced T cells were considered lower bounds and underestimates. The CMV infection status of donors was not known, potentially confounding age-related changes in expanded clonotypes. The long-lived group showed more naive CD4+ T cells, fewer expanded clones and increased TCR diversity than the aged group, suggesting age selection. Conclusive comparison of naive and antigen-experienced compartments was prevented by the profiling of bulk unsorted PBMCs. A strong correlation was found between observed TCR beta diversity and the percentage of naive T cells measured by flow cytometry.

Libraries were prepared through 5' RACE. Sequencing was carried out with an Illumina HiSeq 2500. The second PCR ran for roughly 7 to 12 cycles and used a J-beta primer mix along with a sample-barcoded 5' primer. Each TCR beta cDNA molecule received a unique molecular identifier from a template-switch 5' adaptor carrying 12 random nucleotides. At least 2.5 million CDR3-containing paired-end reads were obtained from each sample. The Mint cDNA synthesis kit, primed by a TRBC-specific oligonucleotide, was used to synthesize first-strand cDNA from all RNA. Following uracil-DNA glycosylase treatment, all cDNA underwent a first 18-cycle PCR with the universal primers M1SS and BC2_uni_R. Concerning the study's data processing: For normalization, 1 million high-quality reads were randomly selected from each sample, with every read carrying a distinct molecular identifier. Reads sharing molecular identifiers were discarded rather than binned into consensus sequences. MiTCR, run with a Q25 quality threshold and the strictest error-elimination algorithm, handled CDR3 identification, clonotype clustering and error correction. A nonparametric unseen species model using Euler transformation provided a lower-bound estimate of total TCR beta diversity. The raw public reads went through TCRdb reprocessing: fastp at Q25, MiXCR clone calling, in-frame beta chains kept. Rows matching on CDR3 protein sequence are summarized as one entry with the most common DNA and genes. For this entry, the V and J calls and clone size follow TCRdb and not the study's own pipeline. The sample table shows around 800,000 distinct CDR3 sequences, and about 53% are seen once. The ten largest make up about two fifths of the sample.

In the case of this clonotype: The target of this receptor is not known. A read error may account for a junction end that differs from germline.

The donors were roughly 40 Caucasian individuals from Russia, aged 6 to 90 years, who were systemically healthy. Ten milliliters of peripheral blood were drawn from each donor into EDTA-treated Vacutainer tubes. Ficoll-Paque density-gradient centrifugation was used to isolate PBMCs, with at least 6.5 million obtained per sample. Total RNA was extracted from PBMCs with Trizol reagent, with at least 5 micrograms obtained per sample. For every donor, flow cytometry on a PBMC aliquot measured the percentage of naive CD45RAhigh/CD27high T cells. Reading from cysteine to phenylalanine, the CDR3 counts 17 amino acids. The DNA shown is the 51-base CDR3, in frame from base 1. From the germline V gene, CDR1 is SGHRS and CDR2 is YFSETQ.

The clonotype was recovered from a man older than 75 in good health. The chain couples TRBV5-1 to TRBJ2-1, with 13 bases aligning to TRBD2. The sequenced sample consisted of blood. The bases are TGCGCCGGCAGCTTGGGGACTAGCGGGACCTTCTACGATGAGCAGTTCTTC. Translated, this is CAGSLGTSGTFYDEQFF.